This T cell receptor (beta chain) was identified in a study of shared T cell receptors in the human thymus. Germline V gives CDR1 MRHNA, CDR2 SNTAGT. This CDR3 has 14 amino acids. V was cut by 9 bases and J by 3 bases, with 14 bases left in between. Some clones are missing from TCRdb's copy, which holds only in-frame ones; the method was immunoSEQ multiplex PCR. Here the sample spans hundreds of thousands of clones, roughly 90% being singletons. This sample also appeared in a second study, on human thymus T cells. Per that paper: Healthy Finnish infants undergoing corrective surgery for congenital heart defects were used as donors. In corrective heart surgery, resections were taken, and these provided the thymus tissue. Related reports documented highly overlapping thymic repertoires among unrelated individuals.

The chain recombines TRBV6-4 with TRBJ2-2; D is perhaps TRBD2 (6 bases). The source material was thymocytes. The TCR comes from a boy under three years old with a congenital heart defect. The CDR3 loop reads CASKRDSYTGELFF. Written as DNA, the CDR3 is TGTGCCAGTAAACGGGACTCCTACACCGGGGAGCTGTTTTTT.